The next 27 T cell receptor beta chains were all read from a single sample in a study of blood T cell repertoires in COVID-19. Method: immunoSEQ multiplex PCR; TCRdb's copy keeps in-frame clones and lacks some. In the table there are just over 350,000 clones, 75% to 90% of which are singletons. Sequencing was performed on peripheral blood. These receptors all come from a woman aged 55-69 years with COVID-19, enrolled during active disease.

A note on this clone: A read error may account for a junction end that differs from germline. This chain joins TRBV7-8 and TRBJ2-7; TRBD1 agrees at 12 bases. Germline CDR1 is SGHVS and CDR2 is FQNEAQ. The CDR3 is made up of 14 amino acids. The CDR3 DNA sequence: TGTGCCAGCAGCGCCGGGACAGGGGGCTTCCATAGGGACTTC. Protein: CASSAGTGGFHRDF.

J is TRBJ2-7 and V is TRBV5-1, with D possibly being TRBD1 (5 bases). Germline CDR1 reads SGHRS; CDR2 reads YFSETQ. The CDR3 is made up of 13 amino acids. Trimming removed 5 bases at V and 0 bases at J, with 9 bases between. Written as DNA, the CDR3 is TGCGCCAGCAGTATTGACAGCTCCTACGAGCAGTACTTC. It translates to CASSIDSSYEQYF. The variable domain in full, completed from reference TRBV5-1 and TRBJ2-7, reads KAGVTQTPRYLIKTRGQQVTLSCSPISGHRSVSWYQQTPGQGLQFLFEYFSETQRNKGNFPGRFSGRQFSNSRSEMNVSTLELGDSALYLCASSIDSSYEQYFGPGTRLTVT.

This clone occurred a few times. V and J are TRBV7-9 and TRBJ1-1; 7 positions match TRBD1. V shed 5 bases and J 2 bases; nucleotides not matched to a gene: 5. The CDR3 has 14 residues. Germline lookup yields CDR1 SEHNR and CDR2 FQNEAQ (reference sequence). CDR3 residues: CASSPRTGNTEAFF. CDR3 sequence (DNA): TGTGCCAGCAGCCCAAGGACAGGAAACACTGAAGCTTTCTTT. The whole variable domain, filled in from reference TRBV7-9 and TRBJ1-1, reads DTGVSQNPRHKITKRGQNVTFRCDPISEHNRLYWYRQTLGQGPEFLTYFQNEAQLEKSRLLSDRFSAERPKGSFSTLEIQRTEQGDSAMYLCASSPRTGNTEAFFGQGTRLTVV.

CDR3 protein: CASSLWSRGQSHNEQFF. The CDR3 DNA is TGTGCCAGCAGCTTATGGAGCAGGGGTCAGTCCCACAATGAGCAGTTCTTC. V gene TRBV7-2 combines with J gene TRBJ2-1, with a weak D call TRBD1 (6 bases). With 2 bases removed from V and 5 bases from J, the gap between germline ends came to 19 bases. This CDR3 contains 17 residues. Per germline, CDR1 SGHTA and CDR2 FQGNSA.

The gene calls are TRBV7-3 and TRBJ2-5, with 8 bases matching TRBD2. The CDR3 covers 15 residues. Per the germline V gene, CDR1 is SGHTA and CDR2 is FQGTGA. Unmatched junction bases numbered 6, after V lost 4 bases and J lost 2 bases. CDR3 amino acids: CASSWVAGGQETQYF. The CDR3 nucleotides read TGTGCCAGCAGCTGGGTCGCGGGGGGTCAAGAGACCCAGTACTTC.

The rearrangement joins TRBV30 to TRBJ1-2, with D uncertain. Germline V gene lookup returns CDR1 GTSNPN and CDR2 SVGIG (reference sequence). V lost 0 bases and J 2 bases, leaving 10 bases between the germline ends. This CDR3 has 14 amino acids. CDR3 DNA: TGTGCCTGGAGTGTAAGTCTACGGAACTATGGCTACACCTTC. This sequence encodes CAWSVSLRNYGYTF.

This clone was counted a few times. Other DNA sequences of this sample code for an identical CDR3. CDR3 in DNA: TGTGCCAGTAGTAGGGGAGGCACAGATACGCAGTATTTT. Translating gives CASSRGGTDTQYF. This chain links TRBV19 with TRBJ2-3, with D possibly being TRBD2 (5 bases). Per germline, CDR1 LNHDA and CDR2 SQIVND (reference sequence). V was clipped by 4 bases and J by 1 base, with 6 bases between them. The length of the CDR3 is 13 residues.

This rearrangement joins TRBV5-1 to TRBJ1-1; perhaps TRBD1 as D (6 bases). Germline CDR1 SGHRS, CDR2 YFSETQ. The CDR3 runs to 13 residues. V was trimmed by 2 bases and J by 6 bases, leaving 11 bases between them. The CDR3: CASSLRTASEAFF. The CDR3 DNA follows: TGCGCCAGCAGCTTACGGACAGCTTCTGAAGCTTTCTTT.

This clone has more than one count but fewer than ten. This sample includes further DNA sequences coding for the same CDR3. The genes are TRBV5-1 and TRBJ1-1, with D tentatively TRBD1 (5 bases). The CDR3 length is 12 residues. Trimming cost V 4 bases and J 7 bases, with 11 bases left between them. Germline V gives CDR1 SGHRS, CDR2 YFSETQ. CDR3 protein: CASSPRGGEAFF. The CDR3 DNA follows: TGCGCCAGCAGCCCGCGGGGCGGTGAAGCTTTCTTT.

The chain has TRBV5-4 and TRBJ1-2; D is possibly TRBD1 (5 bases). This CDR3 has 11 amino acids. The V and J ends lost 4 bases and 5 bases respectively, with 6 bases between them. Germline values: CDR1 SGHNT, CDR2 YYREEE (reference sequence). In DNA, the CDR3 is TGTGCCAGCAGCGGGGGGTATGGCTACACCTTC. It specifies CASSGGYGYTF. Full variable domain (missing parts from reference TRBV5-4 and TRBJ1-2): ETGVTQSPTHLIKTRGQQVTLRCSSQSGHNTVSWYQQALGQGPQFIFQYYREEENGRGNFPPRFSGLQFPNYSSELNVNALELDDSALYLCASSGGYGYTFGSGTRLTVV.

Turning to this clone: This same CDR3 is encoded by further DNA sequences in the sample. This chain's CDR3 is CAIQGVYGYTF. The CDR3 bases are TGTGCCATACAGGGAGTCTATGGCTACACCTTC. The rearrangement uses TRBV10-3 and TRBJ1-2, with D possibly TRBD1 on 6 matching bases. The CDR3 spans 11 residues. Germline lookup yields CDR1 ENHRY and CDR2 SYGVKD. Trimming took off 9 bases at V and 4 bases at J, with 9 bases between the two ends.

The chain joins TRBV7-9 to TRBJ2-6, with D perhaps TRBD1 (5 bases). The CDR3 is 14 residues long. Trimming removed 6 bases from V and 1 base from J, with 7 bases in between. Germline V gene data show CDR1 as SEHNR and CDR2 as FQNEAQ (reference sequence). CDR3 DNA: TGTGCCAGCAGTTCAGGGTCTGGGGCCAACGTCCTGACTTTC. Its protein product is CASSSGSGANVLTF.

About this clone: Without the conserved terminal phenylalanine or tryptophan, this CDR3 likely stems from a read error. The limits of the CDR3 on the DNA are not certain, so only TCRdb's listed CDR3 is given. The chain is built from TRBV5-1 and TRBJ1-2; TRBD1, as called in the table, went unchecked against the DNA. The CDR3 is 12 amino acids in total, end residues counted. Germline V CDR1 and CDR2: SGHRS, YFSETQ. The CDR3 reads CASSWGVGQVTD.

The CDR3 region is CASSFGQGKGSPLHF. The CDR3 DNA follows: TGTGCCAGCAGCTTCGGACAGGGGAAGGGTTCACCCCTCCACTTT. The chain has TRBV11-2 and TRBJ1-6; 9 nucleotides match TRBD1. Germline assignment: CDR1 SGHAT and CDR2 FQNNGV. J was trimmed by 9 bases and V by 3 bases; bases with no gene match: 6. CDR3 length: 15 residues.

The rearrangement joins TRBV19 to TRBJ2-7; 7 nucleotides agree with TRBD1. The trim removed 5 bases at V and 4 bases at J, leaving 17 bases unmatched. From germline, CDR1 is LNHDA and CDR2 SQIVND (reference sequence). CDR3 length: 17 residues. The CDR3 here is CASSAPTGVDRPYEQYF. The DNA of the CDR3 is TGTGCCAGTAGTGCCCCAACCGGGGTGGACAGGCCATACGAGCAGTACTTC.

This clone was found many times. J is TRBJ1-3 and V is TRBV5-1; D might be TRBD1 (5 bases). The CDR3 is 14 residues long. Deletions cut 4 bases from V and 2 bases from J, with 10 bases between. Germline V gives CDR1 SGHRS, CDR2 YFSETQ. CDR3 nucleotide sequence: TGCGCCAGCAGCCCGGCCAGGGCTGGAAACACCATATATTTT. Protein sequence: CASSPARAGNTIYF.

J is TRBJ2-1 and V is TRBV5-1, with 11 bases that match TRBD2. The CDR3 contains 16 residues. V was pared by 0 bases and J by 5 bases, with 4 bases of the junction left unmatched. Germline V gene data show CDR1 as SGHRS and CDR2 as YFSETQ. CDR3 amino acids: CASSLGLAGGNNEQFF. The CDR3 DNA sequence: TGCGCCAGCAGCTTGGGCCTAGCGGGGGGTAACAATGAGCAGTTCTTC.

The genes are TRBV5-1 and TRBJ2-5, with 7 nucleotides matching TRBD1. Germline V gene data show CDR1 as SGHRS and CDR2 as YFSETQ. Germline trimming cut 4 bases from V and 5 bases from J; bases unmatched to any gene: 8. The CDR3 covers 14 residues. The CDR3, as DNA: TGCGCCAGCAGCATGACAGGGATGGGGGAGACCCAGTACTTC. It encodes CASSMTGMGETQYF.

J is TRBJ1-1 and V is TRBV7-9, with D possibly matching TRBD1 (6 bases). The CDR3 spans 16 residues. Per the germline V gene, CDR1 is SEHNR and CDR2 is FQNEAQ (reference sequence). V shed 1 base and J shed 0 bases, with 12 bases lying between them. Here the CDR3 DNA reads TGTGCCAGCAGCTTAGTCCACAGGGCCTTGAACACTGAAGCTTTCTTT. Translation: CASSLVHRALNTEAFF.

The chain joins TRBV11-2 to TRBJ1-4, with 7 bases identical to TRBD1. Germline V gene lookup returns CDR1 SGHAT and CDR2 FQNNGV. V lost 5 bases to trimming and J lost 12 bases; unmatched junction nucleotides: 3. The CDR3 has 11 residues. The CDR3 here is CASSPGTELFF. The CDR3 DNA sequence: TGTGCCAGCAGCCCGGGGACAGAACTGTTTTTT.

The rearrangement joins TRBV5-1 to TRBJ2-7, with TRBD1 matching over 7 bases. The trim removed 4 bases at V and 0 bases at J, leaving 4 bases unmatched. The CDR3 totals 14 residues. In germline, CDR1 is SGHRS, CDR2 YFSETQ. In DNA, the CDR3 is TGCGCCAGCAGCGACGACAGGGCCTCCTACGAGCAGTACTTC. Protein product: CASSDDRASYEQYF.

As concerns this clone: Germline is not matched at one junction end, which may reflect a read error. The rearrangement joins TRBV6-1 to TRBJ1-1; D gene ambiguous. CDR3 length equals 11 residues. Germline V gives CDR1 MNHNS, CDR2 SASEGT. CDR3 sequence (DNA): TGTGCCAGCAGTGACGGCTCCGGGTCGATCTTT. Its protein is CASSDGSGSIF.

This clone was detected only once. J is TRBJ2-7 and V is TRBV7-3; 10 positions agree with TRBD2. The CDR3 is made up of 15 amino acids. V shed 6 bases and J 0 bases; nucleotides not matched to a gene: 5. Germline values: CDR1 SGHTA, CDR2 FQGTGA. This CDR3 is CASSLSGGDSYEQYF. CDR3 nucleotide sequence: TGTGCCAGCAGTCTAAGCGGGGGGGACTCCTACGAGCAGTACTTC.

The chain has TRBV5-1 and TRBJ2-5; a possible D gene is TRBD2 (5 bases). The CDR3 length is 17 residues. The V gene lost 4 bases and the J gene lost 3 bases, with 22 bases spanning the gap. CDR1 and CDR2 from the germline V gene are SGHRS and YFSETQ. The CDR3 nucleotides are TGCGCCAGCAGCCCCGGGAACGTACTAGTTTACGAAGAGACCCAGTACTTC. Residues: CASSPGNVLVYEETQYF.

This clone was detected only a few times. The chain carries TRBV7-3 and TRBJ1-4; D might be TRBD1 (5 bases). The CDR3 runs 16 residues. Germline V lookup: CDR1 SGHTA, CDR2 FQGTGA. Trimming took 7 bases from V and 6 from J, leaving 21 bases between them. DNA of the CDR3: TGTGCCAGCACCCTAAAGGGGCACGGGCCGGATGAAAAACTGTTTTTT. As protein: CASTLKGHGPDEKLFF.

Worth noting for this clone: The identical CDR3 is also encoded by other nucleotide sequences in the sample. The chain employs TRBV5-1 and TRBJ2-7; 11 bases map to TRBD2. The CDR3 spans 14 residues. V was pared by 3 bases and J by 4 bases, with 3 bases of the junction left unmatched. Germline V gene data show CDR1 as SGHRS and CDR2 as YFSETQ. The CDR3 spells CASSSGTSGYEQYF. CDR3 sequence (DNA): TGCGCCAGCAGCTCCGGGACTAGCGGTTACGAGCAGTACTTC.

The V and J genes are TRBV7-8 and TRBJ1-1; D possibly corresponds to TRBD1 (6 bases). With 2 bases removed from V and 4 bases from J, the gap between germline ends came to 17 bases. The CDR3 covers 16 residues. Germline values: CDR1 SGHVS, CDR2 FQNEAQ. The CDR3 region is CASSLSGGHTITEAFF. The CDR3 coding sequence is TGTGCCAGCAGCTTAAGTGGGGGACATACAATCACTGAAGCTTTCTTT.